This is a list of T cell receptor beta chains from one sample in a study of neurological immune-mediated disorders. TCRdb fed the 5' RACE reads into MiXCR, producing one record per CDR3 protein. This sample has about 87,000 distinct CDR3 sequences, with approximately 3.5% found just once. Input material: PBMCs. These receptors were obtained from a woman between 50 and 59 years old with multiple sclerosis. The CDR3 runs from the conserved cysteine through the conserved F or W. D genes are given only for firm matches. The listing skips clone size in some rows; elsewhere it reads once, few, many or a size class.

size	V	D	J	DNA	CDR3
-	TRBV21-1	-	TRBJ2-4	TGTGCCAGCAGCAGTGCAGGGACACTCACGGAAAACATTCAGTACTTC	CASSSAGTLTENIQYF
many	TRBV19	TRBD1	TRBJ2-2	TGTGCCAGTAGTGCGCCGGACAGGGGGACCGGGGAGCTGTTTTTT	CASSAPDRGTGELFF
many	TRBV5-6	-	TRBJ1-3	TGTGCCAGCAGCACGCCGCGGTACGGAAACACCATATATTTT	CASSTPRYGNTIYF
many	TRBV3-1	-	TRBJ1-1	TGTGCCAGCAGCCAAATCGAAGGGACTGAAGCTTTCTTT	CASSQIEGTEAFF
many	TRBV2	-	TRBJ2-1	TGTGCCAGCAGTGAACCCCGGGCCTACAATGAGCAGTTCTTC	CASSEPRAYNEQFF
many	TRBV20-1	TRBD2	TRBJ2-5	TGCAGTGCCAAGGGACTAGCGGGGGAAATGGGGGAGACCCAGTACTTC	CSAKGLAGEMGETQYF
many	TRBV20-1	-	TRBJ1-5	TGCAGTGCTGGGGGCGGGGGGCGCGGTCAGCCCCAGCATTTT	CSAGGGGRGQPQHF
-	TRBV13	-	TRBJ2-3	TGTGCCAGCAGCTTAGGCTGGGGGGGCACTAGCACAGATACGCAGTATTTT	CASSLGWGGTSTDTQYF
many	TRBV20-1	-	TRBJ2-2	TGCAGTGCTAGAGATAGATTCCGTAACACCGGGGAGCTGTTTTTT	CSARDRFRNTGELFF
many	TRBV20-1	-	TRBJ2-2	TGCAGTGCTAGTTGGGGTTTCGCCGGGGAGCTGTTTTTT	CSASWGFAGELFF
-	TRBV29-1	-	TRBJ1-2	TGCAGCGTTGCCGGGGGCTATGGCTACACCTTC	CSVAGGYGYTF
many	TRBV7-9	-	TRBJ1-1	TGTGCCAGCAGCTTACGGCCGAACACTGAAGCTTTCTTT	CASSLRPNTEAFF
many	TRBV5-6	-	TRBJ2-1	TGTGCCAGCAGCCCTATCTCAACCAGTCACAATGAGCAGTTCTTC	CASSPISTSHNEQFF
many	TRBV9	-	TRBJ1-4	TGTGCCAGCAGCGTAGAAGCAGGGACCCTTGAAAAACTGTTTTTT	CASSVEAGTLEKLFF
many	TRBV7-6	TRBD1	TRBJ1-3	TGTGCCAGCAGCCCCACGACAGGGCGCTCTGGAAACACCATATATTTT	CASSPTTGRSGNTIYF
few	TRBV27	-	TRBJ2-5	TGTGCCAGCAGTTCCCGGACACAAACGAAGACCCAGTACTTC	CASSSRTQTKTQYF
many	TRBV7-2	-	TRBJ2-3	TGTGCCAGCGGCCGGCGAGCCCTACTTCGCACAGATACGCAGTATTTT	CASGRRALLRTDTQYF
many	TRBV7-2	TRBD2	TRBJ2-3	TGTGCCAGCAGCAAGTTACTAGCGGAAGCAGATACGCAGTATTTT	CASSKLLAEADTQYF
few	TRBV6-2/TRBV6-3	-	TRBJ1-5	TGTGCCAGCCGATTACTTGGGAGCGCTAGCAATCAGCCCCAGCATTTT	CASRLLGSASNQPQHF
many	TRBV20-1	-	TRBJ2-7	TGCAGTGCTAAGCTGCGCTCCTACGAGCAGTACTTC	CSAKLRSYEQYF
many	TRBV9	-	TRBJ2-7	TGTGCCAGCAACCCCTCAGGGGGGGGGTCCTACGAGCAGTACTTC	CASNPSGGGSYEQYF
many	TRBV29-1	-	TRBJ1-1	TGCAGCGGAGGACAGCTGATGAACACTGAAGCTTTCTTT	CSGGQLMNTEAFF
many	TRBV12-3/TRBV12-4	-	TRBJ2-7	TGTGCCAGCAGTCCGTCAGGCGCTTGGGAGCAGTACTTC	CASSPSGAWEQYF
many	TRBV6-5	TRBD1	TRBJ2-7	TGTGCCAGCAGTTATAAGTACAGGGGGGATCGTCTACGGAACGAGCAGTACTTC	CASSYKYRGDRLRNEQYF
many	TRBV9	TRBD1	TRBJ2-7	TGTGCCAGCAGCGTAGGGACCGGACAGGGTTACGAGCAGTACTTC	CASSVGTGQGYEQYF
many	TRBV6-6	-	TRBJ1-2	TGTGCCAGCAGCCACCGCCGGGCTGGCTATGGCTACACCTTC	CASSHRRAGYGYTF
many	TRBV5-1	-	TRBJ1-6	TGCGCCAGCAGCTTAAATGAAGAGCTTTGGCGGACGGCGGGTTCACCCCTCCACTTT	CASSLNEELWRTAGSPLHF
few	TRBV7-9	-	TRBJ2-3	TGTGCCAGCAGCGAGGGCCAATTTTTAACAGGGCGTCCCACAGATACGCAGTATTTT	CASSEGQFLTGRPTDTQYF
many	TRBV20-1	-	TRBJ1-2	TGCAGTGCTAGAGGGGTATATAACTATGGCTACACCTTC	CSARGVYNYGYTF
many	TRBV20-1	-	TRBJ2-1	TGCAGTGCCACGAGTCGTCCCGCCTACAATGAGCAGTTCTTC	CSATSRPAYNEQFF
-	TRBV5-1	-	TRBJ1-2	TGCGCCAGCAGCTTGGATCTATCTCTTGATGGCTACACCTTC	CASSLDLSLDGYTF
many	TRBV7-7	-	TRBJ2-7	TGTGCTAGCAGCCGGGGACACCTCTACGAGCAGTACTTC	CASSRGHLYEQYF
many	TRBV11-2	TRBD2	TRBJ2-1	TGTGCCAGCAGCTTAGGGGGACTAAGCGTTAAGGAGTTCTTC	CASSLGGLSVKEFF
many	TRBV4-3	-	TRBJ1-2	TGCGCCAGCAGCCAAGATTTCCGGGGGTACTATGGCTACACCTTC	CASSQDFRGYYGYTF
many	TRBV20-1	-	TRBJ1-5	TGCAGTGCTGCCACCGGGACCAGAGATCAGCCCCAGCATTTT	CSAATGTRDQPQHF
many	TRBV5-1	-	TRBJ1-1	TGCGCCAGCAGCTTGGAGGTCAGGGCGCGGGAAGCTTTCTTT	CASSLEVRAREAFF
many	TRBV12-3/TRBV12-4	TRBD2	TRBJ2-5	TGTGCCAGCAGTCCTCACGGTAGCGGGGTCCAAGAGACCCAGTACTTC	CASSPHGSGVQETQYF
many	TRBV7-6	-	TRBJ2-7	TGTGCCAGCAGCTTACAGAGCTCCTACGAGCAGTACTTC	CASSLQSSYEQYF
many	TRBV12-3/TRBV12-4	-	TRBJ2-7	TGTGCCAGCAGTTTTGGGACTCTTTTCTCCTACGAGCAGTACTTC	CASSFGTLFSYEQYF
many	TRBV6-5	-	TRBJ2-7	TGTGCCAGCAGATATCCAGGGGGGTACGAGCAGTACTTC	CASRYPGGYEQYF
few	TRBV20-1	-	TRBJ2-7	TGCAGTGCTAGAATCGGGCGACTATACGAGCAGTACTTC	CSARIGRLYEQYF
many	TRBV7-6	-	TRBJ1-2	TGTGCCAGCAGCCCCCGAGCCACACTGGGGGCCCATGTTCATAATGGCTACACCTTC	CASSPRATLGAHVHNGYTF
many	TRBV10-3	-	TRBJ2-1	TGTGCCATCAGTCCACCCAAGGGAGGGGGCTCCTACAATGAGCAGTTCTTC	CAISPPKGGGSYNEQFF